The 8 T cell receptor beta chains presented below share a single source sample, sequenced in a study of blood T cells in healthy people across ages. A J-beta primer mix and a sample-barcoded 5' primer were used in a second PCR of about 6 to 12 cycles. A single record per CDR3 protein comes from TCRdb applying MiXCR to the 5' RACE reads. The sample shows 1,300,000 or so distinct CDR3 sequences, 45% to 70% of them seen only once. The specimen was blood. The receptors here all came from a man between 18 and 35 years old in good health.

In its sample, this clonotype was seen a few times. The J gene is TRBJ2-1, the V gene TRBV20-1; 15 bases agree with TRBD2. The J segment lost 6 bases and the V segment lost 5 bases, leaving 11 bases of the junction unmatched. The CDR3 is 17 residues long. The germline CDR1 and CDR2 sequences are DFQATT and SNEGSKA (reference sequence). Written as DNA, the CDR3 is TGCAGTGCTGGAGGGACTAGCGGGGGGAGCCTTACCAATGAGCAGTTCTTC. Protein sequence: CSAGGTSGGSLTNEQFF.

Here the CDR3 reads CASSQDMTSVVYEQYF. The CDR3, as DNA: TGTGCCAGCAGCCAAGATATGACTAGCGTTGTCTACGAGCAGTACTTC. This chain joins TRBV3-1 and TRBJ2-7; 8 bases fit TRBD2. This CDR3 has 16 residues. Germline CDR1 LGHDT, CDR2 YNNKEL (reference sequence). V was pared by 0 bases and J by 3 bases, with 7 bases of the junction left unmatched.

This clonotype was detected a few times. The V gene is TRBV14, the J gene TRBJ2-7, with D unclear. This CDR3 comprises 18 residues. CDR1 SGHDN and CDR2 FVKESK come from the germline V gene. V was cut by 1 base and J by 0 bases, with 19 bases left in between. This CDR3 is CASSQGHPTTFTSYEQYF. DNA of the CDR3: TGTGCCAGCAGCCAAGGTCACCCCACGACATTCACCTCCTACGAGCAGTACTTC.

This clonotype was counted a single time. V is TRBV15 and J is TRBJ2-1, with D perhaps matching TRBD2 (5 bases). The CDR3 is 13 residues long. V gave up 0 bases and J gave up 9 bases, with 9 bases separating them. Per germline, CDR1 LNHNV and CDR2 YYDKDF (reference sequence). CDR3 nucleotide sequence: TGTGCCACCAGCAGAGATGAGGGTTGTGAGCAGTTCTTC. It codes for CATSRDEGCEQFF.

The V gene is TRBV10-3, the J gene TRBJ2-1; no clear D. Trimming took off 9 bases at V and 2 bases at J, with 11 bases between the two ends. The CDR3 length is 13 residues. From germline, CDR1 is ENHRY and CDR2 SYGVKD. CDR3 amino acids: CAIGPEPYNEQFF. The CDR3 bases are TGTGCCATAGGGCCCGAGCCCTACAATGAGCAGTTCTTC.

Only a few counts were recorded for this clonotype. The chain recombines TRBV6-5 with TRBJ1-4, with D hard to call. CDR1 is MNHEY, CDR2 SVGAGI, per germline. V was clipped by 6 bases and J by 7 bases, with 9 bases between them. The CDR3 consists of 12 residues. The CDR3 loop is CASRGAFEKLFF. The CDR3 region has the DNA TGTGCCAGCAGGGGCGCGTTTGAAAAACTGTTTTTT.

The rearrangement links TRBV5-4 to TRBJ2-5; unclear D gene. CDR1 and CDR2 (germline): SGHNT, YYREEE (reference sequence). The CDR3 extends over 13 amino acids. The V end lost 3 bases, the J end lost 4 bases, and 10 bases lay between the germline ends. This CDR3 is CASSYSWRETQYF. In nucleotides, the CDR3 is TGTGCCAGCAGCTATAGTTGGAGAGAGACCCAGTACTTC.

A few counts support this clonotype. The CDR3 here is CASSEGTTEAFF. The DNA for the CDR3 is TGTGCCAGCAGTGAGGGGACCACTGAAGCTTTCTTT. The gene calls are TRBV27 and TRBJ1-1; D is perhaps TRBD1 (5 bases). The CDR3 length is 12 residues. Trimming removed 5 bases from V and 4 bases from J, with 8 bases in between. Germline CDR1 is MNHEY and CDR2 is SMNVEV (reference sequence).